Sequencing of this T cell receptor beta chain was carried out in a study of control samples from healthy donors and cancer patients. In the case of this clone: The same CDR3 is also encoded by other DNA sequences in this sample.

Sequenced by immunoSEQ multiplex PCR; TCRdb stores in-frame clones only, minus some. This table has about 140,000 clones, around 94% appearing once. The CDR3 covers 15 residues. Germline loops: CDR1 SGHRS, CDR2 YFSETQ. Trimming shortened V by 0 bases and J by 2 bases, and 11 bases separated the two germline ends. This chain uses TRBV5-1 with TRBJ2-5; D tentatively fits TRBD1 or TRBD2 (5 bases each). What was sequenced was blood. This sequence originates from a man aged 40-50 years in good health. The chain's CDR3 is CASSLAGGGQETQYF. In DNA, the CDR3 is TGCGCCAGCAGCTTGGCTGGGGGTGGGCAAGAGACCCAGTACTTC.